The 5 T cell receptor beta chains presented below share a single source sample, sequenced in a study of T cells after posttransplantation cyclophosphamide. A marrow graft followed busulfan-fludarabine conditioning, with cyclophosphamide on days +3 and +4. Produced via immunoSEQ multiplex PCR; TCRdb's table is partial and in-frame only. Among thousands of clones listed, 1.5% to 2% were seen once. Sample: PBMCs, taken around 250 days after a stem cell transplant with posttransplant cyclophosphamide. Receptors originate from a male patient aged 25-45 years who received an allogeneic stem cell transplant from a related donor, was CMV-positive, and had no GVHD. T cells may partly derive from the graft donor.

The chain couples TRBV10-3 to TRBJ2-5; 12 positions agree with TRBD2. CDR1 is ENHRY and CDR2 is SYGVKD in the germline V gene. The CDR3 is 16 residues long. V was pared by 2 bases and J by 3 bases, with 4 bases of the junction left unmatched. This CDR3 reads CAISEPGLAGKETQYF. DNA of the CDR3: TGTGCCATCAGTGAGCCCGGACTAGCGGGAAAAGAGACCCAGTACTTC.

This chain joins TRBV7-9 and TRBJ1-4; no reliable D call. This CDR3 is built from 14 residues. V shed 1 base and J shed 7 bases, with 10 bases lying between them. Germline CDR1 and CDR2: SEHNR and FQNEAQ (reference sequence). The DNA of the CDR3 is TGTGCCAGCAGCTTAGAAATCTCCGGTGAAAAACTGTTTTTT. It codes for CASSLEISGEKLFF.

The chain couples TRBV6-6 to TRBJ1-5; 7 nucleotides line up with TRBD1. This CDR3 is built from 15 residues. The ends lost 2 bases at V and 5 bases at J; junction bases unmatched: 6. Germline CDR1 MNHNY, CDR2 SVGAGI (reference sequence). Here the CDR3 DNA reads TGTGCCAGCAGTTACCAGGCGACAGGGCATCAGCCCCAGCATTTT. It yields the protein CASSYQATGHQPQHF.

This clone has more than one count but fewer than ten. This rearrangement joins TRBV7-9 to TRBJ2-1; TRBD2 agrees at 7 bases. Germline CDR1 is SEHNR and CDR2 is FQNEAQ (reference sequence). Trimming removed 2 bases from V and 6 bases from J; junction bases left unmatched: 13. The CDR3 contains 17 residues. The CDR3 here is CASSLRSGREWGNEQFF. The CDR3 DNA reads TGTGCCAGCAGCTTAAGGTCGGGGCGGGAGTGGGGCAATGAGCAGTTCTTC.

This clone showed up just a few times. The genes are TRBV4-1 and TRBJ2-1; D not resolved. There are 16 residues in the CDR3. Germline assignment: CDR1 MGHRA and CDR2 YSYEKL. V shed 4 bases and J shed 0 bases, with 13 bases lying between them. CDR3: CASSPSILSSYNEQFF. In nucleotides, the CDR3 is TGCGCCAGCAGCCCTTCGATCCTGAGCTCCTACAATGAGCAGTTCTTC.